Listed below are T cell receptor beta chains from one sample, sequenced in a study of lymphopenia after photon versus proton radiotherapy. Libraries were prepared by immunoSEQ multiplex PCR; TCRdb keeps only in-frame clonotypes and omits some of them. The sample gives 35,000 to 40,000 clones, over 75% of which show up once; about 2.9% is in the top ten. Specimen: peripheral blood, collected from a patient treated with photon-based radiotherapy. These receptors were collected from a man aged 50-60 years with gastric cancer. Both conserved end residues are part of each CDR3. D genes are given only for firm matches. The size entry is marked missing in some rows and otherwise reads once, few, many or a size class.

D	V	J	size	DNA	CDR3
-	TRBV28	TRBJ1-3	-	TGTGCCAGCAGTTCCGCCCAAAGGCAGGCTCGAAACACCATATATTTT	CASSSAQRQARNTIYF
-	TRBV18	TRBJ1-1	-	TGTGCCAGCTCACCTTTCCCACCAGGGGTCCGGACTGAAGCTTTCTTT	CASSPFPPGVRTEAFF
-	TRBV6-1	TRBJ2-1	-	TGTGCCAGCAGTCTATTGGGGGGTGAGCAGTTCTTC	CASSLLGGEQFF
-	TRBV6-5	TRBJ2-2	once	TGTGCCAGCAGGCCACCATTCACCGGGGAGCTGTTTTTT	CASRPPFTGELFF
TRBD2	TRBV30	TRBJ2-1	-	TGTGCCTGGACCGCGCCCGGGACTAGCGGGAGAGGGGAGCAGTTCTTC	CAWTAPGTSGRGEQFF
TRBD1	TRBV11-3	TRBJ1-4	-	TGTGCCAGCAGACACGACAGGGGGAGTGAAAAACTGTTTTTT	CASRHDRGSEKLFF
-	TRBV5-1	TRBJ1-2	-	TGCGCCAGCAGCTCCGAAGGTAGGGGGGACCGTGGCTACACCTTC	CASSSEGRGDRGYTF
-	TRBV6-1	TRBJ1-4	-	TGTGCCAGCAGTGAAGGGCAGGGTAGTGAAAAACTGTTTTTT	CASSEGQGSEKLFF
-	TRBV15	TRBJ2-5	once	TGTGCCACCAGCAGAGACTTGCAAGAGACCCAGTACTTC	CATSRDLQETQYF
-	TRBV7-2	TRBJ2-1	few	TGTGCCAGCAGCCTCCAGGGGAATGAGCAGTTCTTC	CASSLQGNEQFF
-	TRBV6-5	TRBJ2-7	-	TGTGCCAGCAGTCAAGGAATAGCGGACGAGCAGTACTTC	CASSQGIADEQYF
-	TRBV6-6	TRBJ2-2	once	TGTGCCAGCAGTTACCTTGGGGAAGGCGGGGAGCTGTTTTTT	CASSYLGEGGELFF
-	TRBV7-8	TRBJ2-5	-	TGTGCCAGCAGCCTCCAAGCGGCCCAAGAGACCCAGTACTTC	CASSLQAAQETQYF
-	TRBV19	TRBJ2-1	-	TGTGCCAGTAGTATAGGGCCCGGTGGGGGGCAGTTCTTC	CASSIGPGGGQFF
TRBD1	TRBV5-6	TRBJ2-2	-	TGTGCCAGCAGCTTGGGGCCAGGGGGCACCGGGGAGCTGTTTTTT	CASSLGPGGTGELFF
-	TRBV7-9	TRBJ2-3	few	TGTGCCAGCAGCCGTGGAGGTAGCACAGATACGCAGTATTTT	CASSRGGSTDTQYF
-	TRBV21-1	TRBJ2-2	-	TGTGCCAGCAGAATCCAGGGGGCCCGCACCGGGGAGCTGTTTTTT	CASRIQGARTGELFF
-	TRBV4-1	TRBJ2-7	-	TGCGCCAGCAGCCAGGGGACAGGGACTAGGTACGAGCAGTACTTC	CASSQGTGTRYEQYF
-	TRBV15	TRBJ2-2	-	TGTGCCACCAGCAGTGCACCGGGACTTAACACCGGGGAGCTGTTTTTT	CATSSAPGLNTGELFF
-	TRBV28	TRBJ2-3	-	TGTGCCAGCAGTTTTCCGGGCTTAACAACAGATACGCAGTATTTT	CASSFPGLTTDTQYF
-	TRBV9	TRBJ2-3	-	TGTGCCAGCAGCTCAAGACTGGGGGCAGATACGCAGTATTTT	CASSSRLGADTQYF
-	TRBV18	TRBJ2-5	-	TGTGCCAGCTCACACGAAGAGACCCAGTACTTC	CASSHEETQYF
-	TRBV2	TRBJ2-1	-	TGTGCCAGCAGTAAAAACTACAATGAGCAGTTCTTC	CASSKNYNEQFF
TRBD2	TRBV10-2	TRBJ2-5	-	TGCGCCAGCAGATCCGGGACTAGCGGGAGTGAGGAGACCCAGTACTTC	CASRSGTSGSEETQYF
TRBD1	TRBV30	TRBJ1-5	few	TGTGCCTGGAGGGGAACAGGGGGTACTCAGCCCCAGCATTTT	CAWRGTGGTQPQHF
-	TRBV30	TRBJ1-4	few	TGTGCCTGGAGTAGGCCGCCGGATGAAAAACTGTTTTTT	CAWSRPPDEKLFF
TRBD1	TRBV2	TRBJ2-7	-	TGTGCCAGCAGAGAACAGGGGTTGAGCTCCTACGAGCAGTACTTC	CASREQGLSSYEQYF
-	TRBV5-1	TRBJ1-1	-	TGCGCCAGCAGCTTGGTTCGGGGGCTCTGGGATGAAGCTTTCTTT	CASSLVRGLWDEAFF
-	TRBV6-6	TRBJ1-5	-	TGTGCCAGCAGTTACTCCCTGATTCAGCCCCAGCATTTT	CASSYSLIQPQHF
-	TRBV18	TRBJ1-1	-	TGTGCCAGCTCACCAAATAGACAGAACACTGAAGCTTTCTTT	CASSPNRQNTEAFF
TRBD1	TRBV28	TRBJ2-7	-	TGTGCCAGCAGGGGACCGACAGGGTCTGGCGAGCAGTACTTC	CASRGPTGSGEQYF
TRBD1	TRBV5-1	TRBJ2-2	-	TGCGCCAGCAGCCTCCCGGACAGGGGAGGTCTCACCGGGGAGCTGTTTTTT	CASSLPDRGGLTGELFF
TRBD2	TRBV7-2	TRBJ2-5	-	TGTGCCAGCAGCTTAGTTGGACTAGCGAGGGAGACCCAGTACTTC	CASSLVGLARETQYF
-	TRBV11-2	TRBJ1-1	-	TGTGCCAGCAGCCCCATGAGCCGGACTGAAGCTTTCTTT	CASSPMSRTEAFF
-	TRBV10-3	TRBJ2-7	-	TGTGCCATCAGCACCGTCGACGGATCCTACGAGCAGTACTTC	CAISTVDGSYEQYF
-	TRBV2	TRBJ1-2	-	TGTGCCAGCTGGGTGGGGGGGATTGAACACTATGGCTACACCTTC	CASWVGGIEHYGYTF
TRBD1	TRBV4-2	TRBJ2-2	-	TGTGCCAGCAGCACCAGGACAGGTGGTCCTGGGGAGCTGTTTTTT	CASSTRTGGPGELFF
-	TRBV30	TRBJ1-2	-	TGTGCCTGGAGGCCCCGGGACACCTATGGCTACACCTTC	CAWRPRDTYGYTF
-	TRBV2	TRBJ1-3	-	TGTGCCAGCGGACAAACCGGGCCGGGGGGGTCTGGAAACACCATATATTTT	CASGQTGPGGSGNTIYF
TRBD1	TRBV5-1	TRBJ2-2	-	TGCGCCAGCAGCAGGGACAGTGCGAACACCGGGGAGCTGTTTTTT	CASSRDSANTGELFF
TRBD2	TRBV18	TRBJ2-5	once	TGTGCCAGCTCACCGAAGCGGGAGCGGCAAGAGACCCAGTACTTC	CASSPKRERQETQYF
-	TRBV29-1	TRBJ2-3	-	TGCAGCGTCCCCTTTTCCCCTAGCACAGATACGCAGTATTTT	CSVPFSPSTDTQYF
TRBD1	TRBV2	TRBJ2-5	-	TGTGCCAGCACACAGGGGAACCAAGAGACCCAGTACTTC	CASTQGNQETQYF
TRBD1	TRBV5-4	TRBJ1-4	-	TGTGCCAGCAGCCAGGGGGTCGAGGAAAAACTGTTTTTT	CASSQGVEEKLFF
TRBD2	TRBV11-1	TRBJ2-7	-	TGTGCCAGCAGTCCTCCGGGACTACAAAACTCCTACGAGCAGTACTTC	CASSPPGLQNSYEQYF